The present T cell receptor (gamma chain) was sequenced within a study of gamma-delta chains in newborns, infants, children. TCRdb reprocessed the reads using CATT. In the table there are approximately 510 gamma-chain clones, around 85% of which are singletons. CDR1 is GITISATS and CDR2 is ISYDGTV in the germline V gene (reference sequence). This CDR3 is 27 amino acids long. The source was blood, collected at baseline. There is no J gene call, but TRGV9 is given as the V gene. The origin of this receptor is a child who was a newborn, infant or young child, either healthy, febrile or measles-vaccinated (not recorded which). This table probably holds off-target reads from a library built for another chain. The DNA for the CDR3 is TGTGCCTGTGACATCGCCTCTACTGGGGGCAAACCCTGGGACACCCGACAGATGTTTTTCGGAACTAGCATCAAACTCTTC. The encoded protein is CACDIASTGGKPWDTRQMFFGTSIKLF.